This T cell receptor (beta chain) was identified in a study of OX40 agonist ivuxolimab in advanced cancers. Turning to the study itself: Patients in the trial were receiving intravenous ivuxolimab every 2 weeks, at doses of 0.01 to 10 mg/kg.

General study points: The study found that CD8+ T cells averaged more expanded clones than CD4+.

The V gene's germline CDR1 is SGHRS and CDR2 YFSETQ. CDR3 length: 15 residues. Trimming took 3 bases from V and 0 from J; bases not matched to a gene: 2. Data came from immunoSEQ multiplex PCR; TCRdb stores just in-frame clones and leaves some out. Of tens of thousands of clones in the sample, roughly 80% were seen once. To note about this clone: Its antigen is unidentified.

The sampling schedule covered blood at baseline, cycle 4 day 1, and cycle 7 day 1. The receptor was isolated from an adult with an advanced solid tumor such as melanoma, head and neck, liver or kidney cancer. J is TRBJ2-1 and V is TRBV5-1, with TRBD2 identical over 8 bases. The specimen comprised CD4+ or CD8+ T cells sorted from blood, sampled in a trial of the OX40 agonist ivuxolimab. DNA for the CDR3: TGCGCCAGCAGCTCCGCGGGAGGCTCCTACAATGAGCAGTTCTTC. The encoded protein is CASSSAGGSYNEQFF.